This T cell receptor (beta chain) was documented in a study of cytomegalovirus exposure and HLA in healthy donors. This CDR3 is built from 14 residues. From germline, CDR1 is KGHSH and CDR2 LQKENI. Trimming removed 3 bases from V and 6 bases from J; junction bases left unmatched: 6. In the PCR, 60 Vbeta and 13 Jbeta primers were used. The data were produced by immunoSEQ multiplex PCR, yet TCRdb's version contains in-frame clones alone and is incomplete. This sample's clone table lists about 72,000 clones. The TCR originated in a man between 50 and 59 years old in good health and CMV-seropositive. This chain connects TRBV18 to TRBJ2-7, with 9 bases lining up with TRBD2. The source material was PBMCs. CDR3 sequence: CASSPLGGRVEQYF. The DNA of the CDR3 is TGTGCCAGCTCACCTCTCGGCGGGAGGGTCGAGCAGTACTTC.